This T cell receptor beta chain was captured in a study of cytomegalovirus exposure and HLA in healthy donors. Turning to the study itself: Roughly 77 million unique TCRs from HLA-typed donors made up an early data release.

General study points: A later analysis reportedly identified an Asian-associated ancestry cluster as carrying fewer N-insertions than the 666-donor mean.

The V end was cut by 0 bases, the J end by 3 bases, with 12 bases between. The CDR3 covers 15 residues. Germline values: CDR1 MNHEY, CDR2 SVGAGI. Notes on this clone: The target antigen is unknown.

The PCR contained 60 Vbeta and 13 Jbeta primers. Here immunoSEQ multiplex PCR was the method, and the copy in TCRdb shows in-frame clones only, minus some. The sample has over 90,000 clones, around 77% seen once. This TCR derives from a man aged 45 to 65 in good health and CMV-seropositive. This rearrangement joins TRBV6-5 to TRBJ2-7, with D maybe TRBD2 (6 bases). The sample was PBMCs. The CDR3 DNA reads TGTGCCAGCAGTTACTCGGGGGAGGCGGGCTACGAGCAGTACTTC. Its translation is CASSYSGEAGYEQYF.